This TCR beta chain was profiled in a study of blood T cell repertoires in COVID-19. Study at large: The United States, Italy and Spain provided the acute and convalescent COVID-19 samples. The cDNA or gDNA used as material had been derived from T cells, B-cell-depleted T cells, or PBMCs.

Original data processing: Amplifying reference gene primers gave estimates of nucleated cell counts. The repertoire was sequenced with immunoSEQ multiplex PCR; TCRdb's copy has only in-frame clones and lacks some. That table gives V, J and clone size, and the DNA gave D and trimming. The sample includes 200,000 to 300,000 clones, around 88% seen only once; the top ten take under 1.5%. V was shortened by 5 bases and J by 0 bases, with 13 bases between the two germline ends. The CDR3 is 15 amino acids. Germline CDR1 and CDR2: SGHTS and YDEGEE. The sequence came from an older man with acute or convalescent COVID-19. This chain connects TRBV5-8 to TRBJ2-3, with a tentative D call TRBD1 (5 bases). Sequenced: peripheral blood. The CDR3 nucleotides read TGTGCCAGCAGATTACAGGTTCATAGCACAGATACGCAGTATTTT. As protein: CASRLQVHSTDTQYF.